This T cell receptor (beta chain) is from a study of T cell responses to AZD1222 COVID-19 vaccine. Across the study: Pooling was applied to second doses at about 4 or about 12 weeks.

Method: immunoSEQ multiplex PCR; TCRdb's copy keeps in-frame clones and lacks some. The sample contains 60,000 to 65,000 clones, 76% of which appear only once. Germline CDR1 SGHTA, CDR2 FQGNSA. V lost 4 bases and J lost 7, with 13 bases in between. This CDR3 spans 14 amino acids. The sequences come from peripheral blood, collected on day 0 of AZD1222 vaccination. This TCR was recovered from an adult in good health. The chain recombines TRBV7-2 with TRBJ2-2; D might be TRBD1 (6 bases). The CDR3 DNA reads TGTGCCAGCAGCTCGTGGACAGAGGGCGGGGAGCTGTTTTTT. Amino acid sequence: CASSSWTEGGELFF.